The sequence of this TCR beta chain was determined in a study of PD-L1 blockade in urothelial cancer. This table comes from immunoSEQ multiplex PCR, and its TCRdb copy is limited to in-frame clones, with some not included. The sample contains more than 40,000 clones, 75% to 90% of which appear only once. Germline CDR1 and CDR2: ENHRY and SYGVKD. The CDR3 has 13 residues. With 10 bases clipped from V and 5 bases from J, the junction kept 10 bases outside the gene matches. This TCR was sampled from a man aged 60-69 years with urothelial cancer. The specimen comprised PBMCs, sampled around atezolizumab (anti-PD-L1) treatment. The chain carries TRBV10-3 and TRBJ2-5; 7 nucleotides agree with TRBD1. CDR3 sequence: CATEGTEGETQYF. CDR3 DNA sequence: TGTGCCACGGAAGGGACAGAGGGGGAGACCCAGTACTTC.